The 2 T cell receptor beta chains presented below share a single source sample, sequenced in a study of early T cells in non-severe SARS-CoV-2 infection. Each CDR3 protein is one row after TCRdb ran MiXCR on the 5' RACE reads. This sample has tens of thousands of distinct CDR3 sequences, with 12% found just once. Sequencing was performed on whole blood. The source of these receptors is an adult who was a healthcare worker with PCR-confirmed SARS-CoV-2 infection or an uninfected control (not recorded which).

CDR3 sequence reads: CASSLDPGTQYF. In DNA form, the CDR3 reads TGCGCCAGCAGCTTGGATCCTGGTACGCAGTATTTT. V gene TRBV5-1 combines with J gene TRBJ2-3; no reliable D call. CDR3 length equals 12 residues. V lost 0 bases to trimming and J lost 8 bases, with 7 bases between them. Per the germline V gene, CDR1 is SGHRS and CDR2 is YFSETQ.

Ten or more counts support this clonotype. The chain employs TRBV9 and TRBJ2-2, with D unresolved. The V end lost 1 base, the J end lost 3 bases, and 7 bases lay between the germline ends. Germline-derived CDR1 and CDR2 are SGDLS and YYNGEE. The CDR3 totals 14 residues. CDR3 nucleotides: TGTGCCAGCAGCGTACGGCTCTACACCGGGGAGCTGTTTTTT. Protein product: CASSVRLYTGELFF.